This TCR beta chain was observed in a study of early T cells in non-severe SARS-CoV-2 infection. Whole-study findings and limits: Comparison of clonotypes with VDJdb favored anti-spike CD8 responses while missing private and CD4 specificities.

TCRdb independently ran MiXCR on the 5' RACE reads; one entry per CDR3 protein. This table has roughly 55,000 distinct CDR3 sequences, 14% to 15% appearing once. This clonotype was seen ten or more times. Its matching antigen is unknown. V dropped 5 bases and J dropped 8 bases, with 6 bases sitting between them. This CDR3 comprises 10 residues. Looked up from germline, CDR1 is MDHEN and CDR2 is SYDVKM. This clonotype was sampled from an adult who was a healthcare worker with PCR-confirmed SARS-CoV-2 infection or an uninfected control (not recorded which). This chain uses TRBV28 with TRBJ1-2; D is uncertain. Sequencing used whole blood, obtained at baseline. The DNA for the CDR3 is TGTGCCAGCAGTGCACCAGGCTACACCTTC. Protein sequence: CASSAPGYTF.